This is a list of T cell receptor beta chains from one sample in a study of T cells expressing NK-cell markers. With the 5' RACE reads reprocessed, TCRdb shows one record per CDR3 protein and no DNA. Found here are fewer than 400,000 distinct CDR3 sequences; the top ten clones hold around 5.3%. Specimen: blood T cells: a sorted CD56 or NKG2C T cell subset, CD4+ or CD8+ T cells, or bulk PBMC T cells (not recorded which). All receptors come from a man aged 18-70 years in good health. Both conserved end residues are part of each CDR3. Each record gives: J gene, V gene, CDR3 protein.

TRBJ1-2 | TRBV20-1 | CSASTGGPGGYTF
TRBJ2-1 | TRBV20-1 | CSASRDRRAYNEQFF
TRBJ2-1 | TRBV19 | CASSISGRRNEQFF
TRBJ2-7 | TRBV3-1 | CASSRTWTGRNDEQYF
TRBJ2-7 | TRBV5-1 | CASSFRVRGIRNEQYF
TRBJ2-7 | TRBV29-1 | CSGLSYREDSYEQYF
TRBJ2-2 | TRBV20-1 | CSARAARDTGELFF
TRBJ1-6 | TRBV5-4 | CASSLLPSFAGRLDNSPLHF
TRBJ1-2 | TRBV4-1 | CASSQASYGYTF
TRBJ2-1 | TRBV5-6 | CASSLEHLGARKFF
TRBJ2-7 | TRBV6-1 | CASRGLSGGHYEQYF
TRBJ2-7 | TRBV5-1 | CASSVRTGWEYEQYF
TRBJ2-2 | TRBV29-1 | CSGGEHRTSFTGELFF
TRBJ2-5 | TRBV7-7 | CASSSDPGETQYF
TRBJ2-5 | TRBV6-1 | CASSDKRTSGKETQYF
TRBJ2-2 | TRBV27 | CASSSRRGGGELFF
TRBJ1-2 | TRBV18 | CASSPAVGGYTF
TRBJ2-3 | TRBV12-3/TRBV12-4 | CASSLGGARGHTQYF
TRBJ2-7 | TRBV6-2/TRBV6-3 | CASSPRSYEQYF
TRBJ2-5 | TRBV15 | CATSRDRGLETQYF
TRBJ1-4 | TRBV30 | CAWGVVGRGEKLFF
TRBJ2-2 | TRBV3-1 | CASSPGDGGPIGELFF
TRBJ2-3 | TRBV25-1 | CASSLSNTQYF
TRBJ2-7 | TRBV5-6 | CASSRDRGHEEQYF
TRBJ2-5 | TRBV7-9 | CASTQGQGQGTQYF
TRBJ2-5 | TRBV20-1 | CSAGMRGETQYF
TRBJ1-2 | TRBV5-6 | CASSFWGDGYGYTF
TRBJ1-3 | TRBV9 | CASSAPSNWRGNTIYF
TRBJ1-6 | TRBV12-3/TRBV12-4 | CASRKVHNSPLHF
TRBJ1-1 | TRBV5-1 | CASSLGGQPGTEAFF
TRBJ2-1 | TRBV7-2 | CASSSGTLLYNEQFF
TRBJ1-2 | TRBV6-1 | CASSRDTTNYGYTF
TRBJ2-5 | TRBV11-2 | CASSPITGSRETQYF
TRBJ1-4 | TRBV7-9 | CASGTAKVEKLFF
TRBJ2-1 | TRBV10-3 | CAIRLQTTNEQFF
TRBJ2-3 | TRBV5-1 | CASSTPQGTDTQYF
TRBJ2-3 | TRBV3-1 | CASSRRLALNTDTQYF
TRBJ2-7 | TRBV29-1 | CSVKPGLAGGNYEQYF
TRBJ1-6 | TRBV13 | CASSRGLGLTNSPLHF
TRBJ1-5 | TRBV30 | CAWSYRDRQPQHF
TRBJ2-7 | TRBV3-1 | CASSQAPGGSYEQYF
TRBJ1-3 | TRBV11-1 | CASSRTGTAEDTIYF
TRBJ2-1 | TRBV18 | CASSPAGTYNEQFF
TRBJ1-5 | TRBV5-5 | CASSLVPIGWNQPQHF
TRBJ1-1 | TRBV9 | CASSVENMVGAAEAFF
TRBJ1-5 | TRBV6-2/TRBV6-3 | CASRNGGLGQPQHF
TRBJ2-1 | TRBV7-3 | CASSSQAGGTYNEQFF
TRBJ2-3 | TRBV7-2 | CASSLGGQPLDTQYF
TRBJ1-1 | TRBV7-2 | CASSPGRREAFF
TRBJ2-3 | TRBV11-2 | CASSPRGRDYFRTDTQYF
TRBJ2-7 | TRBV6-1 | CASRGTFSSYEQYF
TRBJ1-1 | TRBV29-1 | CSVDSGRRMNTEAFF
TRBJ1-1 | TRBV5-1 | CASRKQGEGTEAFF
TRBJ1-6 | TRBV30 | CAWDGTGNSPLHF